This T cell receptor (beta chain) derives from a study of CD8 T cells in Susac syndrome. Across the study: Patients with Susac syndrome were therapy-naive, on corticosteroids, or on intravenous immunoglobulin alone at the time that blood was drawn.

An amount of RNA that ranged from roughly 0.45 to 1 ug was reverse transcribed with random hexamers. TCRdb reprocessed the immunoSEQ multiplex PCR reads with MiXCR, giving one entry per CDR3 protein. The data show about 83,000 distinct CDR3 sequences, 90% to 97% seen once. V lost 6 bases, J lost 6 bases, and 18 bases lay in between. Per germline, CDR1 SEHNR and CDR2 FQNEAQ (reference sequence). There are 15 residues in the CDR3. Source material: CD8+ T cells from PBMCs. V gene TRBV7-9 combines with J gene TRBJ2-1, with D perhaps TRBD1 (6 bases). The TCR was taken from a human donor with Susac syndrome. The CDR3 coding sequence is TGTGCCAGCAGTTCCGTCACCTACAGGGTCAATGAGCAGTTCTTC. It specifies CASSSVTYRVNEQFF. The full variable domain, with the rest looked up from reference TRBV7-9 and TRBJ2-1, is DTGVSQNPRHKITKRGQNVTFRCDPISEHNRLYWYRQTLGQGPEFLTYFQNEAQLEKSRLLSDRFSAERPKGSFSTLEIQRTEQGDSAMYLCASSSVTYRVNEQFFGPGTRLTVL.